Listed below are T cell receptor beta chains from one sample, sequenced in a study of cytomegalovirus exposure and HLA in healthy donors. Assay: immunoSEQ multiplex PCR; the TCRdb copy retains only in-frame clones and omits some. The sample has about 150,000 clones; 75% to 90% are singletons. The source material was PBMCs. These receptors all stem from a boy younger than 10 in good health and CMV-seronegative. The CDR3 runs from the conserved cysteine through the conserved F or W.

TRBJ2-5 TRBV19 16 CASSSKTPPNRETQYF
TRBJ2-3 TRBV28 15 CASSLGQSRTDTQYF
TRBJ1-1 TRBV18 13 CASSQRDRGEAFF
TRBJ1-1 TRBV7-3 15 CASSSLGDTNTEAFF
TRBJ1-3 TRBV5-4 12 CASSLVGSTIYF
TRBJ2-2 TRBV19 19 CASTKRPPGGFANTGELFF
TRBJ2-2 TRBV19 14 CASSIRRDTGELFF
TRBJ1-4 TRBV7-9 16 CASSSWGESANEKLFF
TRBJ1-1 TRBV7-9 13 CASSLGQKAEAFF
TRBJ2-5 TRBV5-6 14 CASSSFQTQETQYF
TRBJ2-7 TRBV11-2 13 CASSLETVYEQYF
TRBJ1-1 TRBV27 13 CATGLRLNTEAFF
TRBJ1-6 TRBV27 14 CASRLGQYNSPLHF
- TRBV19 16 CASSREDAGGSYEQYF
TRBJ1-4 TRBV14 17 CASSQGPPGQVGEKLFF
TRBJ1-2 TRBV5-8 17 CASSLRVLGAQRYGYTF
TRBJ2-4 TRBV7-2 15 CASSLDLGTGNIQYF
TRBJ1-2 TRBV19 13 CASRMTGFYGYTF
TRBJ2-5 TRBV6-1 13 CASSGGGAPTQYF
TRBJ1-5 TRBV18 13 CASSPSGNQPQHF
TRBJ2-5 TRBV19 14 CASMGDRYQETQYF
TRBJ2-1 TRBV11-2 16 CASRALAGGRFNEQFF
TRBJ2-1 TRBV5-1 17 CASSFASSGPSYNEQFF
TRBJ2-3 TRBV7-8 15 CASSLLAAFTDTQYF
TRBJ1-5 TRBV6-6 13 CASLGGGNQPQHF
TRBJ1-1 TRBV27 17 CASRSPRDKRMNTEAFF
TRBJ1-3 TRBV29-1 12 CSVVYSGNTIYF
TRBJ1-5 TRBV2 14 CASSETRDNQPQHF
TRBJ2-5 TRBV9 15 CASSSLAGGQETQYF
TRBJ1-2 TRBV9 17 CASSVEPPPDGGGGYTF
TRBJ1-4 TRBV28 16 CASSPSTTAFNEKLFF
TRBJ2-5 TRBV19 18 CASSTTNSGTFSGETQYF
TRBJ2-7 TRBV15 15 CATSREEGGAYEQYF